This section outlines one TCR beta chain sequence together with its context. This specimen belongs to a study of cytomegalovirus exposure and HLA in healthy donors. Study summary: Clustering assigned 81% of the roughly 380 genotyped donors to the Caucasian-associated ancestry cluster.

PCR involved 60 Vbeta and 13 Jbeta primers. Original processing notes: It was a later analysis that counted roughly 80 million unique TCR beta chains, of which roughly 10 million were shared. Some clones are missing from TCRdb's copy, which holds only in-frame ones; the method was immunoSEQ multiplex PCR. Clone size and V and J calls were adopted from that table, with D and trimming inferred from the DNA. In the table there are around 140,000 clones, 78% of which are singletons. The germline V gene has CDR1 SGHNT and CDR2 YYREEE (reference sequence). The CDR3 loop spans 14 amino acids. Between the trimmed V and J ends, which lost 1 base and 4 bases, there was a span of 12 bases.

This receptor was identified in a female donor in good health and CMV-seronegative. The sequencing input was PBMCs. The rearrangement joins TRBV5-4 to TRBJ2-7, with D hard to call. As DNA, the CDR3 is TGTGCCAGCAGCTTGAATAGCAGTCCGTACGAGCAGTACTTC. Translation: CASSLNSSPYEQYF.